This T cell receptor beta chain was identified during a study of cytomegalovirus exposure and HLA in healthy donors. Study in general: Unique TCRs numbering some 80 million, obtained from HLA-typed donors, made up an early data release.

It was with 60 Vbeta and 13 Jbeta primers that the PCR ran. Clones were sequenced by immunoSEQ multiplex PCR, and TCRdb holds only the in-frame ones, with some missing. Among 90,000 to 110,000 clones, 76% were seen once, and the ten largest hold about 7.5%. Study-wide points: In a later analysis, roughly 17,000 TCR beta sequences were associated with HLA alleles at 0.05 false discovery rate.

V shed 1 base, J shed 0 bases, and the junction held 6 bases outside the gene matches. This CDR3 spans 16 amino acids. CDR1 and CDR2 from the germline V gene are SGHVS and FQNEAQ. On this clone itself: Its cognate antigen is unknown.

This chain links TRBV7-8 with TRBJ2-7, with TRBD2 identical over 7 bases. This TCR was recovered from a man aged 35 to 55 in good health and CMV-seropositive. Sequencing input: PBMCs. The CDR3 DNA reads as TGTGCCAGCAGCTTAGGAGGGGAGCGGGGCTCCTACGAGCAGTACTTC. Translated, it gives CASSLGGERGSYEQYF.